The present T cell receptor beta chain was sequenced within a study of T cells in Graves' hyperthyroidism and ophthalmopathy. Study conclusions and caveats: Expanded thyroid clonotypes (above 0.001) were mostly also found in blood.

Many counts were recorded for this clonotype. Its matching antigen is unknown. TCR beta CDR3 region amplification was performed from RNA transcripts. The study used the HTBI primer set for a first-round RT-PCR of the TCR CDR3. TCRdb processed the multiplex PCR reads anew with MiXCR; each CDR3 protein has one entry. The sample includes about 590,000 distinct CDR3 sequences, about 15% of them seen just once. CDR1 is SGHRS, CDR2 YFSETQ, per germline. There are 14 residues in the CDR3. V was clipped by 4 bases and J by 3 bases, with 14 bases between them. J is TRBJ2-7 and V is TRBV5-1; tentative D call: TRBD2 (6 bases). The TCR sequence derives from a woman younger than 45 with Graves' hyperthyroidism. The sample comprised blood. The CDR3, as DNA: TGCGCCAGCAGCCCGGAGGGGACCCTCTACGAGCAGTACTTC. Its protein is CASSPEGTLYEQYF.